The clone carrying this TCR beta chain appeared a single time. The length of the CDR3 is 13 residues. Germline lookup yields CDR1 MDHEN and CDR2 SYDVKM. Trimming took 3 bases from V and 8 from J; bases not matched to a gene: 5. The data derive from a study of radiation and T cells in renal cell carcinoma. Time point indicated: blood 2 weeks post-SBRT. Treatment specified: 15 Gy SBRT to primary tumor, nephrectomy 4 weeks later. Libraries were prepared by immunoSEQ multiplex PCR; TCRdb keeps only in-frame clonotypes and omits some of them. The sample lists about 150,000 clones, about 87% occurring once. This sample comprised blood, obtained from a patient whose treatment included radiotherapy and nephrectomy. The clonotype comes from a woman in her fifties or sixties with renal cell carcinoma. This rearrangement joins TRBV28 to TRBJ1-2, with 8 bases lining up with TRBD1. CDR3 protein: CASSFDRGAGYTF. In DNA, the CDR3 is TGTGCCAGCAGTTTCGACAGGGGTGCCGGCTACACCTTC.